A single sample gave rise to the 14 T cell receptor beta chains below, sequenced in a study of blood T cell repertoires in COVID-19. The assay was immunoSEQ multiplex PCR, and TCRdb's table has in-frame clones only and misses some. The sample lists about 300,000 clones; about nine tenths were seen once. The material sequenced was peripheral blood. These receptors were obtained from a woman aged 30 to 39 with COVID-19, enrolled during active disease.

This chain connects TRBV28 to TRBJ1-3; possible D gene TRBD1, 6 bases. CDR3 size: 17 residues. V lost 9 bases, J lost 2 bases, and 23 bases lay in between. Germline CDR1 reads MDHEN; CDR2 reads SYDVKM. CDR3 sequence reads: CASSTDRIGRAGNTIYF. The CDR3 DNA follows: TGTGCCAGTAGCACCGACAGGATCGGAAGGGCTGGAAACACCATATATTTT.

This clone was detected only a few times. The chain employs TRBV6-1 and TRBJ1-5, with D perhaps matching TRBD1 (5 bases). V was shortened by 1 base and J by 5 bases, with 9 bases between the two germline ends. This CDR3 spans 14 amino acids. The V gene's germline CDR1 is MNHNS and CDR2 SASEGT. The CDR3 DNA sequence: TGTGCCAGCAGTGAAGGCGGGGACCATCAGCCCCAGCATTTT. This encodes CASSEGGDHQPQHF.

The rearrangement joins TRBV7-2 to TRBJ2-3; D may be TRBD2 (7 bases). Trimming pared 0 bases from V and 3 bases from J, leaving 10 bases between. Germline V CDR1 and CDR2: SGHTA, FQGNSA. This CDR3 comprises 15 residues. The DNA of the CDR3 is TGTGCCAGCAGCTTAGCGGGGGGGCCAACAGATACGCAGTATTTT. This translates into CASSLAGGPTDTQYF.

The chain carries TRBV6-1 and TRBJ2-7; 10 positions match TRBD1. The CDR3 is 15 residues long. With 3 bases clipped from V and 5 bases from J, the junction kept 7 bases outside the gene matches. Germline loops: CDR1 MNHNS, CDR2 SASEGT. CDR3 coding DNA: TGTGCCAGCAGTGAGGGACAGGGGAAGGGAGACGAGCAGTACGTC. As protein: CASSEGQGKGDEQYV.

The chain employs TRBV6-5 and TRBJ1-1, with a tentative D call TRBD1 (5 bases). V was shortened by 2 bases and J by 6 bases, with 19 bases between the two germline ends. Germline loops: CDR1 MNHEY, CDR2 SVGAGI. There are 16 residues in the CDR3. CDR3 coding DNA: TGTGCCAGCAGTTACCAATTGATATACGGGGGGTCTGAAGCTTTCTTT. The encoded protein is CASSYQLIYGGSEAFF.

The rearrangement links TRBV7-3 to TRBJ2-1, with D possibly matching TRBD2 (5 bases). This CDR3 has 15 residues. Germline values: CDR1 SGHTA, CDR2 FQGTGA. The germline V and J ends were trimmed by 1 base and 7 bases, with 14 bases remaining between them. The CDR3 reads CASSLNPGIRNEQFF. CDR3 nucleotides: TGTGCCAGCAGCTTAAACCCGGGAATCAGGAATGAGCAGTTCTTC.

The chain employs TRBV19 and TRBJ2-2; possibly TRBD2 for D (6 bases). Deletions cut 7 bases from V and 8 bases from J, with 17 bases between. Germline CDR1 is LNHDA and CDR2 is SQIVND (reference sequence). This CDR3 has 14 residues. The CDR3 region is CASTRTDYRGELFF. DNA for the CDR3: TGTGCCAGTACAAGGACGGACTACCGGGGGGAGCTGTTTTTT.

CDR3: CASSENRAIYGYTF. The CDR3 coding sequence is TGCGCCAGCAGTGAGAACAGGGCCATCTATGGCTACACCTTC. This chain connects TRBV10-2 to TRBJ1-2, with D possibly matching TRBD1 (6 bases). In germline, CDR1 is WSHSY, CDR2 SAAADI. Between the trimmed V and J ends, which lost 2 bases and 4 bases, there was a span of 11 bases. The length of the CDR3 is 14 residues.

This sequence joins TRBV29-1 and TRBJ1-1, with D possibly TRBD1 on 5 matching bases. Germline CDR1 is SQVTM and CDR2 is ANQGSEA. CDR3 length equals 15 residues. The V end lost 4 bases, the J end lost 2 bases, and 17 bases lay between the germline ends. CDR3 nucleotides: TGCAGCGTTGCGTGGAGGGGATTGGGAAACACTGAAGCTTTCTTT. Its protein product is CSVAWRGLGNTEAFF.

This clone was seen a single time. V is TRBV4-1 and J is TRBJ2-3, with a possible D match to TRBD1 (5 bases). V dropped 6 bases and J dropped 5 bases, with 12 bases sitting between them. Germline V gene data show CDR1 as MGHRA and CDR2 as YSYEKL. The CDR3 loop spans 13 amino acids. CDR3 bases: TGCGCCAGCAGTCCAGGGCTACTAGATACGCAGTATTTT. This translates into CASSPGLLDTQYF.

V and J are TRBV12-3 or TRBV12-4 and TRBJ1-1, with D tentatively TRBD1 (5 bases). The CDR3 sequence is 13 residues long. Trimming shortened V by 5 bases and J by 6 bases, and 13 bases separated the two germline ends. CDR3 bases: TGTGCCAGCAGTGCCGGGGGGGAGGCTGAAGCTTTCTTT. Residues: CASSAGGEAEAFF.

A remark on this clone: Other nucleotide sequences from this sample produce the same CDR3. The rearrangement joins TRBV2 to TRBJ1-1; the match to TRBD1 covers 7 bases. This CDR3 has 14 residues. From germline, CDR1 is SNHLY and CDR2 FYNNEI. Germline trimming cut 4 bases from V and 0 bases from J; bases unmatched to any gene: 2. The DNA of the CDR3 is TGTGCCAGCAGTGCACAGGGGATGAACACTGAAGCTTTCTTT. This gives the protein CASSAQGMNTEAFF.

The rearrangement links TRBV29-1 to TRBJ2-1, with D maybe TRBD1 (5 bases). The CDR3 runs to 13 residues. Germline-derived CDR1 and CDR2 are SQVTM and ANQGSEA. V shed 4 bases and J shed 7 bases, with 14 bases lying between them. The CDR3 sequence: CSVVAREGNEQFF. In DNA, the CDR3 is TGCAGCGTTGTGGCCAGGGAAGGGAATGAGCAGTTCTTC.

V is TRBV25-1 and J is TRBJ1-4, with D possibly matching TRBD1 (6 bases). The CDR3 is 15 residues long. Germline CDR1 and CDR2: MGHDK and SYGVNS. V was pared by 6 bases and J by 0 bases, with 11 bases between. CDR3 nucleotides: TGTGCCAGCAGGGACCGACAGGCAACTAATGAAAAACTGTTTTTT. Protein: CASRDRQATNEKLFF. Together with reference TRBV25-1 and TRBJ1-4, the CDR3 gives the full variable domain: EADIYQTPRYLVIGTGKKITLECSQTMGHDKMYWYQQDPGMELHLIHYSYGVNSTEKGDLSSESTVSRIRTEHFPLTLESARPSHTSQYLCASRDRQATNEKLFFGSGTQLSVL.